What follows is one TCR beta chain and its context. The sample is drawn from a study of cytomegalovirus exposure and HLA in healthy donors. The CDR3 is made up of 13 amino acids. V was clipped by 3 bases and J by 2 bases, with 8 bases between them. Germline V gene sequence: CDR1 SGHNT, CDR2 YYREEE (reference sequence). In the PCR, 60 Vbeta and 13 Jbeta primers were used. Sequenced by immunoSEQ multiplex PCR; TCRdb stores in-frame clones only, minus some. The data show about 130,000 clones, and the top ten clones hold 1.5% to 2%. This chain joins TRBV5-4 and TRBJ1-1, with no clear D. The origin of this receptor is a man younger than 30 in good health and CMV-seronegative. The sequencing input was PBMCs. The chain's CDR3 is CASSSVVNTEAFF. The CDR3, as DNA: TGTGCCAGCAGCTCCGTAGTCAACACTGAAGCTTTCTTT. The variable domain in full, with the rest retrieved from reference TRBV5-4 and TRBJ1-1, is ETGVTQSPTHLIKTRGQQVTLRCSSQSGHNTVSWYQQALGQGPQFIFQYYREEENGRGNFPPRFSGLQFPNYSSELNVNALELDDSALYLCASSSVVNTEAFFGQGTRLTVV.